The 31 T cell receptor beta chains below were found in one sample sequenced in a study of T cell responses to AZD1222 COVID-19 vaccine. Produced via immunoSEQ multiplex PCR; TCRdb's table is partial and in-frame only. This sample has 100,000 to 120,000 clones, with about 91% found just once. Sequencing used peripheral blood, obtained 28 days after the second AZD1222 dose. These receptor sequences come from an adult who received the AZD1222 COVID-19 vaccine.

The gene calls are TRBV4-2 and TRBJ2-7, with D unresolved. This CDR3 region has 13 residues. The V end lost 0 bases, the J end lost 3 bases, and 6 bases lay between the germline ends. The germline V gene has CDR1 LGHNA and CDR2 YNFKEQ. The CDR3 DNA follows: TGTGCCAGCAGCCAAGATTGGGGCTACGAGCAGTACTTC. Protein sequence: CASSQDWGYEQYF.

This chain uses TRBV21-1 with TRBJ2-1; whether TRBD2, the table's D call, matches the DNA was not checked. TRBV21-1 represents a pseudogene. The CDR3 runs to 16 residues. The CDR3 region has the DNA TGTGCCAGCAGCAAAGCAATCAGCGGAGCTGGCAATGAGCAGTTCTTC. Its translation: CASSKAISGAGNEQFF.

The chain recombines TRBV7-9 with TRBJ2-3; TRBD2 is a possible D gene (6 bases). Germline V lookup: CDR1 SEHNR, CDR2 FQNEAQ (reference sequence). V lost 2 bases to trimming and J lost 4 bases, with 7 bases between them. The CDR3 consists of 13 residues. For the CDR3, the DNA is TGTGCCAGCAGCTTAACGGGAGCAGATACGCAGTATTTT. This encodes CASSLTGADTQYF. The variable domain in full, with the rest retrieved from reference TRBV7-9 and TRBJ2-3, is DTGVSQNPRHKITKRGQNVTFRCDPISEHNRLYWYRQTLGQGPEFLTYFQNEAQLEKSRLLSDRFSAERPKGSFSTLEIQRTEQGDSAMYLCASSLTGADTQYFGPGTRLTVL.

The V gene is TRBV6-5, the J gene TRBJ1-5; D is possibly TRBD1 (5 bases). Germline V gene data show CDR1 as MNHEY and CDR2 as SVGAGI. V shed 8 bases and J shed 2 bases, with 10 bases lying between them. The CDR3 consists of 13 residues. Here the CDR3 DNA reads TGTGCCAGCGGTCGGGGGGGCAATCAGCCCCAGCATTTT. It codes for CASGRGGNQPQHF.

J is TRBJ2-3 and V is TRBV9, with D perhaps TRBD1 (6 bases). V gave up 3 bases and J gave up 0 bases, with 8 bases separating them. From germline, CDR1 is SGDLS and CDR2 YYNGEE. CDR3 size: 14 residues. The CDR3: CASSDRVSTDTQYF. The DNA for the CDR3 is TGTGCCAGCAGCGACAGGGTAAGCACAGATACGCAGTATTTT.

The rearrangement joins TRBV7-2 to TRBJ2-1; D is uncertain. V lost 5 bases, J lost 7 bases, and 9 bases lay in between. This CDR3 has 12 residues. The V gene's germline CDR1 is SGHTA and CDR2 FQGNSA. CDR3 DNA sequence: TGTGCCAGCAGCCCCGTGGGGAATGAGCAGTTCTTC. It yields the protein CASSPVGNEQFF.

This clone was counted a few times. Distinct nucleotide sequences in the sample also encode this CDR3. The chain couples TRBV18 to TRBJ1-1, with 8 positions matching TRBD1. The V gene's germline CDR1 is KGHSH and CDR2 LQKENI. V shed 3 bases, J shed 1 base, and the junction held 1 base outside the gene matches. The CDR3 extends over 14 amino acids. CDR3 nucleotide sequence: TGTGCCAGCTCACCTGGACAGGGGAACACTGAAGCTTTCTTT. Protein sequence: CASSPGQGNTEAFF.

This chain joins TRBV4-1 and TRBJ2-1, with 7 bases matching TRBD2. The germline gives CDR1 MGHRA, CDR2 YSYEKL. The CDR3 is 17 amino acids. V was clipped by 1 base and J by 4 bases; unmatched bases: 10. CDR3 region: CASSQAGSLAVYNEQFF. The CDR3 coding sequence is TGCGCCAGCAGCCAAGCGGGGAGTCTAGCGGTTTACAATGAGCAGTTCTTC.

The chain uses TRBV12-2 and TRBJ1-1; the table's D call, TRBD1, has no DNA check behind it. TRBV12-2 is flagged as a pseudogene. The CDR3 runs 16 residues. The CDR3 nucleotides are TGTGCAAGTCGCTTAGGGGGACAGACCCTAGACACTGAAGCTTTCTTT. Amino acid sequence: CASRLGGQTLDTEAFF.

This sequence joins TRBV12-3 or TRBV12-4 and TRBJ2-2; 8 positions match TRBD1. After removal of 3 bases from V and 8 bases from J, the junction contained 2 bases not matched to a gene. The length of the CDR3 is 13 residues. The CDR3 DNA reads TGTGCCAGCAGTTTGACAGGGGTAGGGGAGCTGTTTTTT. Encoded protein: CASSLTGVGELFF.

The V gene is TRBV18, the J gene TRBJ2-2; D is perhaps TRBD2 (6 bases). Germline loops: CDR1 KGHSH, CDR2 LQKENI. The CDR3 sequence is 17 residues long. V lost 1 base to trimming and J lost 3 bases, with 15 bases between them. This CDR3 is CASSPRLGGRDTGELFF. The CDR3 DNA reads as TGTGCCAGCTCACCACGGCTGGGGGGTCGGGACACCGGGGAGCTGTTTTTT.

The chain uses TRBV28 and TRBJ1-4; D call uncertain. The CDR3 runs to 15 residues. V was cut by 5 bases and J by 5 bases, with 15 bases left in between. Germline lookup yields CDR1 MDHEN and CDR2 SYDVKM. In nucleotides, the CDR3 is TGTGCCAGCAGTCCCCCCCCCGGGTCCAATGAAAAACTGTTTTTT. Its translation is CASSPPPGSNEKLFF.

The CDR3 bases are TGTGCCAGCAGCGTAGCCGTTAGCGGCTACGAGCAGTACTTC. Amino acids: CASSVAVSGYEQYF. The chain employs TRBV9 and TRBJ2-7, with D possibly matching TRBD2 (6 bases). This CDR3 is 14 amino acids long. With 0 bases removed from V and 3 bases from J, the gap between germline ends came to 10 bases. Germline V gene data show CDR1 as SGDLS and CDR2 as YYNGEE.

The chain couples TRBV18 to TRBJ2-2; 12 bases agree with TRBD2. V dropped 6 bases and J dropped 5; count of bases not matched to a gene: 1. The CDR3 consists of 14 residues. Germline CDR1 and CDR2: KGHSH and LQKENI. In nucleotides, the CDR3 is TGTGCCAGCTCCGGGACTAGCGGGACCGGGGAGCTGTTTTTT. Encoded protein: CASSGTSGTGELFF.

This sequence joins TRBV19 and TRBJ2-7; TRBD2 matches 9 bases. V was pared by 4 bases and J by 7 bases, with 14 bases of the junction left unmatched. CDR1 LNHDA and CDR2 SQIVND come from the germline V gene (reference sequence). The CDR3 sequence is 16 residues long. CDR3 residues: CASSKRGPAGGGEQYF. The CDR3 region has the DNA TGTGCCAGTAGTAAAAGGGGCCCAGCGGGAGGAGGTGAGCAGTACTTC.

This clone was seen a few times. The CDR3 DNA reads TGTGCCAGCAGCTTAGAAGTGGAGAACACTGAAGCTTTCTTT. Amino acid sequence: CASSLEVENTEAFF. This sequence joins TRBV13 and TRBJ1-1; D is unclear. Trimming left V 1 base short and J 1 base short, with 7 bases between. The CDR3 covers 14 residues. The germline V gene encodes CDR1 PRHDT and CDR2 FYEKMQ (reference sequence).

The rearrangement joins TRBV7-9 to TRBJ1-1; no reliable D call. The ends were cut back, 8 bases at V and 3 bases at J, with 13 bases in the middle. Germline CDR1 is SEHNR and CDR2 is FQNEAQ (reference sequence). The CDR3 is 13 residues long. The CDR3 region has the DNA TGTGCCAGCTTAACGAGGGTGGACACTGAAGCTTTCTTT. Its translation is CASLTRVDTEAFF.

The rearrangement uses TRBV5-1 and TRBJ2-2; D remains unclear. V lost 5 bases and J 4 bases, leaving 18 bases between the germline ends. Germline CDR1 SGHRS, CDR2 YFSETQ. The CDR3 contains 16 residues. The CDR3 DNA is TGCGCCAGCAGAGGGAATGGGCCGGCGACCACCGGGGAGCTGTTTTTT. Translated, it gives CASRGNGPATTGELFF. The full variable domain, its missing parts supplied by reference TRBV5-1 and TRBJ2-2, is KAGVTQTPRYLIKTRGQQVTLSCSPISGHRSVSWYQQTPGQGLQFLFEYFSETQRNKGNFPGRFSGRQFSNSRSEMNVSTLELGDSALYLCASRGNGPATTGELFFGEGSRLTVL.

Note on this clone: At the DNA level, this CDR3 is encoded by other sequences in the same sample as well. The rearrangement joins TRBV3-1 (or the pseudogene TRBV3-2) to TRBJ2-7, with a tentative D call TRBD1 (5 bases). The V end was cut by 3 bases, the J end by 3 bases, with 12 bases between. Germline V gene lookup returns CDR1 LGHDT and CDR2 YNNKEL (reference sequence). This CDR3 comprises 14 residues. CDR3: CASSQRLQGYEQYF. The CDR3 bases are TGTGCCAGCAGCCAGAGACTTCAGGGCTACGAGCAGTACTTC.

The genes are TRBV3-1 (or the pseudogene TRBV3-2) and TRBJ2-1; a weak D match, TRBD2 (5 bases). The CDR3 has 15 amino acids. Germline V lookup: CDR1 LGHDT, CDR2 YNNKEL (reference sequence). V lost 1 base, J lost 6 bases, and 13 bases lay in between. The chain's CDR3 is CASSQVTNIANEQFF. CDR3 coding DNA: TGTGCCAGCAGCCAAGTGACTAATATAGCCAATGAGCAGTTCTTC.

This clone was picked up one time. The chain employs TRBV7-9 and TRBJ1-2, with a tentative D call TRBD1 (6 bases). This CDR3 comprises 15 residues. The germline gives CDR1 SEHNR, CDR2 FQNEAQ (reference sequence). The V gene lost 5 bases and the J gene lost 0 bases, with 13 bases spanning the gap. The CDR3 here is CASSQPGVSNYGYTF. In DNA form, the CDR3 reads TGTGCCAGCAGCCAACCAGGGGTATCTAACTATGGCTACACCTTC.

This chain joins TRBV5-1 and TRBJ2-1; TRBD2 aligns across 7 bases. Per germline, CDR1 SGHRS and CDR2 YFSETQ. This CDR3 is built from 18 residues. The ends lost 1 base at V and 0 bases at J; junction bases unmatched: 10. The CDR3 loop reads CASSLYGLAASSYNEQFF. CDR3 nucleotides: TGCGCCAGCAGCTTGTACGGGCTAGCGGCGAGCTCCTACAATGAGCAGTTCTTC.

The V gene is TRBV28, the J gene TRBJ2-7, with D possibly called TRBD1 or TRBD2 (5 bases each). V was cut by 6 bases and J by 3 bases, with 18 bases left in between. The CDR3 is 15 amino acids. Germline values: CDR1 MDHEN, CDR2 SYDVKM. CDR3 sequence: CASRGTVAGLYEQYF. As DNA, the CDR3 is TGTGCCAGCAGGGGGACCGTAGCAGGCCTCTACGAGCAGTACTTC.

The gene calls are TRBV19 and TRBJ2-6; D is unresolved. From germline, CDR1 is LNHDA and CDR2 SQIVND (reference sequence). The CDR3 has 17 amino acids. V lost 5 bases and J 0 bases, leaving 14 bases between the germline ends. CDR3 bases: TGTGCCAGTAGTGATGCAAGAGTAGCCTCTGGGGCCAACGTCCTGACTTTC. Protein: CASSDARVASGANVLTF.

This clone was counted once. This chain links TRBV18 with TRBJ2-7; D remains ambiguous. Between the trimmed V and J ends, which lost 6 bases and 4 bases, there was a span of 7 bases. This CDR3 spans 11 amino acids. Germline CDR1 is KGHSH and CDR2 is LQKENI. CDR3 nucleotides: TGTGCCAGCTCGTACCAGTACGAGCAGTACTTC. Translated: CASSYQYEQYF.

This chain connects TRBV14 to TRBJ1-1, with 11 bases aligning to TRBD1. In germline, CDR1 is SGHDN, CDR2 FVKESK. V dropped 4 bases and J dropped 5; count of bases not matched to a gene: 15. The length of the CDR3 is 18 residues. The CDR3 loop reads CASSLVEGQGVSYTEAFF. For the CDR3, the DNA is TGTGCCAGCAGCCTCGTCGAGGGACAGGGGGTTTCGTATACTGAAGCTTTCTTT.

The rearrangement uses TRBV30 and TRBJ2-7; 10 bases are shared with TRBD2. Trimming at V came to 2 bases and at J to 7 bases, leaving 17 bases not matched to a gene. CDR1 is GTSNPN and CDR2 is SVGIG in the germline V gene (reference sequence). The CDR3 runs to 17 residues. CDR3 residues: CAWSTSGRARFFGEQYF. The CDR3 DNA is TGTGCCTGGAGTACCAGCGGGAGGGCCAGATTCTTTGGGGAGCAGTACTTC.

The J gene is TRBJ2-5, the V gene TRBV5-1; 9 bases match TRBD2. Germline CDR1 SGHRS, CDR2 YFSETQ. The CDR3 runs 16 residues. Losses at the gene ends were 0 bases for V and 2 bases for J; bases not matched to a gene: 5. The CDR3 bases are TGCGCCAGCAGCTTGGGAGGGCTAGCGGGGCAAGAGACCCAGTACTTC. Translating it yields CASSLGGLAGQETQYF. The complete variable domain, with remaining parts taken from reference TRBV5-1 and TRBJ2-5, reads KAGVTQTPRYLIKTRGQQVTLSCSPISGHRSVSWYQQTPGQGLQFLFEYFSETQRNKGNFPGRFSGRQFSNSRSEMNVSTLELGDSALYLCASSLGGLAGQETQYFGPGTRLLVL.

Here the CDR3 DNA reads TGTGCCAGCAGCTTAAGCCAGGACAGGGGCAATCAGCCCCAGCATTTT. Residues: CASSLSQDRGNQPQHF. The gene calls are TRBV3-1 (or the pseudogene TRBV3-2) and TRBJ1-5, with 8 bases fitting TRBD1. Looked up from germline, CDR1 is LGHDT and CDR2 is YNNKEL (reference sequence). Germline trimming cut 5 bases from V and 2 bases from J; bases unmatched to any gene: 8. The CDR3 consists of 16 residues.

This clone has just one count. The chain is built from TRBV6-2 or TRBV6-3 and TRBJ1-5; perhaps TRBD1 as D (6 bases). The length of the CDR3 is 14 residues. Germline-derived CDR1 and CDR2 are MNHEY and SVGEGT. V lost 4 bases and J 6 bases, leaving 13 bases between the germline ends. CDR3 in amino acids: CASSSQGLGQPQHF. CDR3 bases: TGTGCCAGCAGTTCACAGGGTTTGGGTCAGCCCCAGCATTTT.

The chain recombines TRBV21-1 with TRBJ1-4; TRBD1, the table's D call, was not compared with the DNA. TRBV21-1 corresponds to a pseudogene. This CDR3 contains 15 residues. The CDR3 loop reads CASSPRDRFILRLFF. CDR3 nucleotides: TGTGCCAGCAGCCCCCGGGACAGGTTCATTCTGCGACTGTTTTTT.